This T cell receptor (beta chain) is drawn from a study of blood T cell repertoires in COVID-19. In the study overall: PBMCs, B-cell-depleted T cells, or T cells provided the cDNA or gDNA that made up the material.

Trimming removed 0 bases from V and 3 bases from J, with 7 bases in between. From germline, CDR1 is SGDLS and CDR2 YYNGEE. This CDR3 spans 13 amino acids. Original processing notes: Reference gene primer amplification gave estimated nucleated cell counts. Method: immunoSEQ multiplex PCR; TCRdb's copy keeps in-frame clones and lacks some. Clone size and V and J calls were adopted from that table, with D and trimming inferred from the DNA. This sample carries almost 25,000 clones, 80% to 85% of them seen once, and the ten largest clones take about 8.6%. To note about this clone: Distinct nucleotide sequences in the sample also encode this CDR3.

The sequence was obtained from a human donor in a cohort sampled during active COVID-19. The sequencing sample was made of peripheral blood. The chain uses TRBV9 and TRBJ2-7; D is unclear. DNA for the CDR3: TGTGCCAGCAGCGTAGCTCCAGGCTACGAGCAGTACTTC. It yields the protein CASSVAPGYEQYF.